The 24 T cell receptor beta chains given below trace back to one sample, sequenced in a study of T-cell memory formation after mild COVID-19. TCRdb reprocessed the 5' RACE reads with MiXCR, giving one entry per CDR3 protein. The table shows about 350,000 distinct CDR3 sequences, with approximately 13% occurring only once. The specimen sequenced was PBMCs or a T cell subset sorted from them (not recorded which). These receptors were taken from a man aged 18 to 29 who had mild COVID-19 (a few samples of this study predate the infection). Cell type and time point are not known.

The CDR3 sequence: CASSSSVTSGGSDTQYF. The CDR3 coding sequence is TGTGCCAGCAGCTCTTCCGTGACTAGCGGGGGATCAGATACGCAGTATTTT. The chain has TRBV5-5 and TRBJ2-3, with TRBD2 matching over 12 bases. The CDR3 covers 17 residues. V dropped 3 bases and J dropped 4; count of bases not matched to a gene: 9. CDR1 and CDR2 (germline): SGHKS, YYEKEE (reference sequence).

The gene calls are TRBV7-2 and TRBJ2-2; TRBD2 might be the D (7 bases). The V end lost 6 bases, the J end lost 6 bases, and 14 bases lay between the germline ends. This CDR3 comprises 14 residues. The germline V gene encodes CDR1 SGHTA and CDR2 FQGNSA. The CDR3 loop is CASSLQGGAGELFF. The CDR3 nucleotides are TGTGCCAGCAGTTTACAGGGAGGGGCCGGGGAGCTGTTTTTT.

This clonotype was counted at least ten times. Here the CDR3 reads CASSLAWLDSYEQYF. The CDR3 nucleotides read TGCGCCAGCAGCTTGGCCTGGCTGGACTCCTACGAGCAGTACTTC. The chain recombines TRBV5-1 with TRBJ2-7; no firm D call. The germline gives CDR1 SGHRS, CDR2 YFSETQ. This CDR3 spans 15 amino acids. Trimming pared 0 bases from V and 0 bases from J, leaving 10 bases between.

The chain links TRBV5-1 to TRBJ1-5; D possibly corresponds to TRBD1 (6 bases). Per the germline V gene, CDR1 is SGHRS and CDR2 is YFSETQ. The CDR3 is made up of 13 amino acids. The germline V and J ends were trimmed by 4 bases and 4 bases, with 9 bases remaining between them. The CDR3 spells CASSMQGNQPQHF. The CDR3 nucleotides read TGCGCCAGCAGCATGCAGGGGAATCAGCCCCAGCATTTT.

In DNA, the CDR3 is TGTGCCAGCACCCTTTGGGGCGCGAACACCGGGGAGCTGTTTTTT. It is translated as CASTLWGANTGELFF. The gene calls are TRBV12-3 or TRBV12-4 and TRBJ2-2; D perhaps matches TRBD1 (5 bases). This CDR3 region has 15 residues. V lost 7 bases to trimming and J lost 0 bases, with 12 bases between them.

This clonotype was recorded a few times. V usage is TRBV4-1 and J usage is TRBJ1-6; D gene ambiguous. The CDR3 runs to 14 residues. In germline, CDR1 is MGHRA, CDR2 YSYEKL. Between the trimmed V and J ends, which lost 0 bases and 10 bases, there was a span of 10 bases. As DNA, the CDR3 is TGCGCCAGCAGCCAAGAGGTCCTTTCGTCACCCCTCCACTTT. The encoded protein is CASSQEVLSSPLHF.

This clonotype was recorded a few times. The chain combines TRBV9 with TRBJ2-2, with 7 positions matching TRBD2. Germline values: CDR1 SGDLS, CDR2 YYNGEE. This CDR3 contains 17 residues. The trim removed 2 bases at V and 3 bases at J, leaving 10 bases unmatched. The CDR3 nucleotides read TGTGCCAGCAGCGTGTATTGGGGAGGGATGGACACCGGGGAGCTGTTTTTT. This encodes CASSVYWGGMDTGELFF.

This clonotype has ten or more counts. This sequence joins TRBV20-1 and TRBJ1-5, with D possibly TRBD1 on 6 matching bases. This CDR3 has 13 residues. The ends were cut back, 6 bases at V and 6 bases at J, with 15 bases in the middle. Germline CDR1 reads DFQATT; CDR2 reads SNEGSKA (reference sequence). DNA of the CDR3: TGCAGTGCAACTACAGGGATCGGTCAGCCCCAGCATTTT. It specifies CSATTGIGQPQHF.

This clonotype has only a few counts. V gene TRBV6-5 combines with J gene TRBJ2-5, with D unclear. The CDR3 is 14 amino acids. Trimming shortened V by 6 bases and J by 2 bases, and 13 bases separated the two germline ends. Germline CDR1 and CDR2: MNHEY and SVGAGI. CDR3 region: CASSFGRLQETQYF. CDR3 nucleotides: TGTGCCAGCAGCTTTGGACGCTTACAAGAGACCCAGTACTTC.

This clonotype was counted a few times. The CDR3 loop is CASSARDASYGYTF. CDR3 nucleotide sequence: TGCGCCAGCAGCGCGCGGGACGCTAGCTATGGCTACACCTTC. This rearrangement joins TRBV5-1 to TRBJ1-2, with D maybe TRBD1 (5 bases). The germline V and J ends were trimmed by 4 bases and 4 bases, with 14 bases remaining between them. Germline CDR1 and CDR2: SGHRS and YFSETQ. The CDR3 length is 14 residues.

V is TRBV29-1 and J is TRBJ1-2; D is uncertain. The CDR3 totals 14 residues. The V and J ends lost 7 bases and 5 bases respectively, with 20 bases between them. Germline lookup yields CDR1 SQVTM and CDR2 ANQGSEA. CDR3 nucleotides: TGCAGCGCCACATTTTTCCCTTCTTCTTATGGCTACACCTTC. Translated, it gives CSATFFPSSYGYTF.

This clonotype was seen just once. This rearrangement joins TRBV11-2 to TRBJ2-5, with 10 bases aligning to TRBD2. J lost 4 bases, V lost 4 bases, and 6 bases had no gene match. Germline values: CDR1 SGHAT, CDR2 FQNNGV. This CDR3 is built from 15 residues. CDR3 nucleotides: TGTGCCAGCAGCTCTAGCGGGAGCGGGGGAGAGACCCAGTACTTC. Amino acids: CASSSSGSGGETQYF.

Of note for this clonotype: A much larger clone sits a single nucleotide away, making a read error possible. The chain has TRBV15 and TRBJ2-1; 8 bases fit TRBD2. Germline V CDR1 and CDR2: LNHNV, YYDKDF (reference sequence). This CDR3 comprises 12 residues. The CDR3 region is CSTRNAGGEQFF. The CDR3 nucleotides read TGTTCCACCAGGAACGCGGGGGGTGAGCAGTTCTTC.

The CDR3 DNA follows: TGTGCCATCAGTGAGAGACAGGGGGCTGGGGCCAACGTCCTGACTTTC. Protein product: CAISERQGAGANVLTF. The chain carries TRBV10-3 and TRBJ2-6, with TRBD1 identical over 9 bases. The CDR3 runs to 16 residues. Germline CDR1 is ENHRY and CDR2 is SYGVKD. Unmatched junction bases numbered 1, after V lost 2 bases and J lost 2 bases.

The sample holds many counts of this clonotype. The V gene is TRBV7-8, the J gene TRBJ2-7; D is possibly TRBD1 or TRBD2 (5 bases each). This CDR3 comprises 13 residues. V was cut by 5 bases and J by 0 bases, with 8 bases left in between. Germline V lookup: CDR1 SGHVS, CDR2 FQNEAQ. CDR3 loop: CASSEGPSYEQYF. Written as DNA, the CDR3 is TGTGCCAGCAGCGAGGGACCCTCCTACGAGCAGTACTTC.

The gene calls are TRBV20-1 and TRBJ1-1, with a tentative D call TRBD1 (5 bases). The CDR3 is 12 amino acids. CDR1 is DFQATT and CDR2 is SNEGSKA in the germline V gene (reference sequence). Trimming stripped 6 bases from V and 4 bases from J, with 12 bases between. The CDR3, as DNA: TGCAGTGCAACCGCAGGGAGCACTGAAGCTTTCTTT. Its translation: CSATAGSTEAFF.

The V gene is TRBV4-1, the J gene TRBJ1-1; the D gene is possibly TRBD1 (5 bases). CDR3 length: 15 residues. Germline loops: CDR1 MGHRA, CDR2 YSYEKL. Trimming took 0 bases from V and 0 from J, leaving 8 bases between them. CDR3 in DNA: TGCGCCAGCAGCCAAGATCCGGGGGTGAACACTGAAGCTTTCTTT. As protein: CASSQDPGVNTEAFF.

There are a few counts of this clonotype. The gene calls are TRBV12-3 or TRBV12-4 and TRBJ2-5; possibly TRBD1 for D (6 bases). The V end lost 7 bases, the J end lost 5 bases, and 14 bases lay between the germline ends. The length of the CDR3 is 13 residues. The CDR3 DNA reads as TGTGCCAGCACCCCGGACAGAAGGGAGACCCAGTACTTC. Amino acids: CASTPDRRETQYF.

This clonotype was seen only a few times. This sequence joins TRBV7-2 and TRBJ2-1; possibly TRBD2 for D (5 bases). Trimming pared 5 bases from V and 3 bases from J, leaving 23 bases between. The CDR3 extends over 18 amino acids. The germline CDR1 and CDR2 sequences are SGHTA and FQGNSA. CDR3 residues: CASSQRTLGLAFYNEQFF. The CDR3 bases are TGTGCCAGCAGCCAGAGGACCCTAGGTCTAGCATTCTACAATGAGCAGTTCTTC.

This chain links TRBV5-1 with TRBJ1-2; D unclear. V dropped 0 bases and J dropped 3 bases, with 18 bases sitting between them. Germline V gene sequence: CDR1 SGHRS, CDR2 YFSETQ. This CDR3 spans 17 amino acids. The CDR3 sequence: CASSLVVWRELDYGYTF. The CDR3 DNA sequence: TGCGCCAGCAGCTTGGTAGTTTGGCGAGAGTTAGACTATGGCTACACCTTC. Full variable domain (remainder filled in from reference TRBV5-1 and TRBJ1-2): KAGVTQTPRYLIKTRGQQVTLSCSPISGHRSVSWYQQTPGQGLQFLFEYFSETQRNKGNFPGRFSGRQFSNSRSEMNVSTLELGDSALYLCASSLVVWRELDYGYTFGSGTRLTVV.

In its sample, this clonotype was seen a few times. V and J are TRBV10-3 and TRBJ2-7; D gene ambiguous. In germline, CDR1 is ENHRY, CDR2 SYGVKD. Trimming shortened V by 0 bases and J by 0 bases, and 3 bases separated the two germline ends. This CDR3 is built from 13 residues. CDR3: CAISESISYEQYF. In nucleotides, the CDR3 is TGTGCCATCAGTGAGTCGATCTCCTACGAGCAGTACTTC.

This clonotype was seen many times. CDR3 protein: CSVREGVVETQYF. In DNA form, the CDR3 reads TGCAGCGTTAGAGAGGGCGTAGTGGAGACCCAGTACTTC. The chain couples TRBV29-1 to TRBJ2-5; tentatively, D is TRBD2 (5 bases). V was clipped by 5 bases and J by 5 bases, with 15 bases between them. CDR1 is SQVTM, CDR2 ANQGSEA, per germline. This CDR3 contains 13 residues.

This clonotype was seen only a few times. This chain connects TRBV2 to TRBJ2-5; 8 bases align to TRBD1. The CDR3 contains 14 residues. CDR1 and CDR2 (germline): SNHLY, FYNNEI. Unmatched junction bases numbered 4, after V lost 6 bases and J lost 1 base. The CDR3 spells CASSMDRAQETQYF. CDR3 sequence (DNA): TGTGCCAGCAGCATGGACAGGGCCCAAGAGACCCAGTACTTC. The variable domain in full, completed from reference TRBV2 and TRBJ2-5, reads EPEVTQTPSHQVTQMGQEVILRCVPISNHLYFYWYRQILGQKVEFLVSFYNNEISEKSEIFDDQFSVERPDGSNFTLKIRSTKLEDSAMYFCASSMDRAQETQYFGPGTRLLVL.

The rearrangement uses TRBV21-1 and TRBJ2-3; the table's TRBD1 call for D was not verified on the DNA. TRBV21-1 is termed a pseudogene. The CDR3 totals 19 residues. The CDR3 DNA is TGTGCCAGCAGCCGACGGGACAGGGGGCGATGTTGGTCAACAGATACGCAGTATTTT. It translates to CASSRRDRGRCWSTDTQYF.